This T cell receptor (beta chain) was observed in a study of shared clonotypes between healthy human individuals. General observations from the study: Naive CD4 clonotypes overlapped across a handful of donors at approximately 4.5%.

V was clipped by 1 base and J by 5 bases; unmatched bases: 4. Per the germline V gene, CDR1 is SGHVS and CDR2 is FQNEAQ. The CDR3 length is 14 residues. It was into CD45RA+ naive and CD45RA-negative memory subsets that the CD4+ cells were split. A remark on this clone: What it binds is not known.

The material for each subset, its genomic DNA, was split evenly across several immunoSEQ plates. The data were produced by immunoSEQ multiplex PCR, yet TCRdb's version contains in-frame clones alone and is incomplete. The sample includes about 1,500,000 clones, about 96% of them seen just once. The chain uses TRBV7-8 and TRBJ2-5; 7 bases are a match to TRBD1. The specimen was naive CD4+ T cells sorted from blood. Subset defined: CD45RA+ positively selected. The sequence came from a man aged 25-40 years in good health. Here the CDR3 DNA reads TGTGCCAGCAGCTTAGGTGGGACAGACGAGACCCAGTACTTC. This encodes CASSLGGTDETQYF.